This TCR beta chain is from a study of blood T cell repertoires in COVID-19. For the study at large: Sources were T cells, B-cell-depleted T cells, or PBMCs; the material itself was cDNA or gDNA.

In the original analysis: The authors estimated nucleated cell counts from reference gene primer amplification. Profiled with immunoSEQ multiplex PCR; TCRdb holds only in-frame clones, not every one. For V, J and clone size, that table is used; D and trimming come from the DNA. Of about 160,000 clones listed, roughly 84% are singletons. This CDR3 is 20 amino acids long. V trimming: 4 bases; J trimming: 3 bases; junction bases outside the gene matches: 14. Germline V gene lookup returns CDR1 LGHDT and CDR2 YNNKEL (reference sequence). Sequences were obtained from peripheral blood. The TCR was taken from an elderly woman with active or convalescent COVID-19. The rearrangement joins TRBV3-1 (or the pseudogene TRBV3-2) to TRBJ2-2, with TRBD2 identical over 13 bases. CDR3 DNA sequence: TGTGCCAGCAGCCCGTTAATCACTAGCGGGAGGGCCAGGGACACCGGGGAGCTGTTTTTT. Protein sequence: CASSPLITSGRARDTGELFF.